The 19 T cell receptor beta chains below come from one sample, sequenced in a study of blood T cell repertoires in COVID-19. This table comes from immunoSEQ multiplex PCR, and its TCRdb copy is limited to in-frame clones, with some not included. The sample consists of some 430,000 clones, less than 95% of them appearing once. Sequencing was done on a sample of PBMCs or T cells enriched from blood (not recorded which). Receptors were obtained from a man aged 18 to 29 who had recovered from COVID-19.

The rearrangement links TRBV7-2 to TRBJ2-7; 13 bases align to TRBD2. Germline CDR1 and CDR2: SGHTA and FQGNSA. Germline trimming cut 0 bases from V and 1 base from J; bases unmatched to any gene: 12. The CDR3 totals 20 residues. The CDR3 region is CASSLARTSGGLGGSYEQYF. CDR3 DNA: TGTGCCAGCAGCTTAGCCCGGACTAGCGGGGGCCTGGGGGGGTCCTACGAGCAGTACTTC.

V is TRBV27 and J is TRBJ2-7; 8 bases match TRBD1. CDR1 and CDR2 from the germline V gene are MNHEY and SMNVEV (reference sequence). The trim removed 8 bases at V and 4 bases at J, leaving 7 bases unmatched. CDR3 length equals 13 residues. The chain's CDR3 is CASEDRERYEQYF. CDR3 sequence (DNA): TGTGCCAGCGAGGACAGGGAACGATACGAGCAGTACTTC.

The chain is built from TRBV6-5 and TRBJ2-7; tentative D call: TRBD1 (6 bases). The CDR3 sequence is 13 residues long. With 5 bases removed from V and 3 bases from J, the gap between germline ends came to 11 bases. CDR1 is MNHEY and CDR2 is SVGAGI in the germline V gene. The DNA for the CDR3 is TGTGCCAGCAGTACAGGACAGAACTACGAGCAGTACTTC. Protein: CASSTGQNYEQYF.

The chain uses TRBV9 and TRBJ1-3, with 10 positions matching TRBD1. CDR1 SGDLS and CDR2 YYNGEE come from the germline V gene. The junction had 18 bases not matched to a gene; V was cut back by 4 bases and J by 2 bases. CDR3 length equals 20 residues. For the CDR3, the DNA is TGTGCCAGCAGCCCGACGGTGCCGGGACAGGGGAGAAGTACTGGAAACACCATATATTTT. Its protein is CASSPTVPGQGRSTGNTIYF.

CDR3 residues: CASGGTSGTHEQYF. The CDR3 DNA sequence: TGTGCCAGCGGGGGGACTAGCGGGACTCACGAGCAGTACTTC. The V gene is TRBV2, the J gene TRBJ2-7; TRBD2 matches at 13 bases. After removal of 8 bases from V and 5 bases from J, the junction contained 6 bases not matched to a gene. This CDR3 has 14 amino acids. CDR1 and CDR2 from the germline V gene are SNHLY and FYNNEI.

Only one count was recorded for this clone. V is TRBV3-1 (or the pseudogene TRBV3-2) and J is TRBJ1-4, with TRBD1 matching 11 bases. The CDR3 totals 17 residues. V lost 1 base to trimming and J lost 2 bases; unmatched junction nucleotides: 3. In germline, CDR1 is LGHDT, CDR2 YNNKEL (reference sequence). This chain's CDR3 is CASSQAGQGVTNEKLFF. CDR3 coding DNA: TGTGCCAGCAGCCAAGCGGGACAGGGGGTGACTAATGAAAAACTGTTTTTT.

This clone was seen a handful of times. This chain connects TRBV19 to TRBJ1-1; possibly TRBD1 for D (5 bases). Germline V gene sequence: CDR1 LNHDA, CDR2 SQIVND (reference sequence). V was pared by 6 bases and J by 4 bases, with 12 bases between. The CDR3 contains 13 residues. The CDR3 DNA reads TGTGCCAGTAGCAGCTCAGGGTCCACTGAAGCTTTCTTT. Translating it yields CASSSSGSTEAFF.

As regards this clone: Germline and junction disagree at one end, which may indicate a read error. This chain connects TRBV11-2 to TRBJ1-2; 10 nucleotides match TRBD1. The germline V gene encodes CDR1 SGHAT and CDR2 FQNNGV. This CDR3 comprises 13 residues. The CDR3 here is CASSLSTGGSSYF. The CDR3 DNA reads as TGTGCCAGCAGCCTCTCGACAGGGGGCTCCTCTTACTTC.

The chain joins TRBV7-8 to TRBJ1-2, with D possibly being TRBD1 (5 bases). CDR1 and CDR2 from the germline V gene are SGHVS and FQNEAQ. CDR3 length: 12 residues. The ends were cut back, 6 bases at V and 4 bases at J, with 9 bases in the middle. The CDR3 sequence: CASRTGGYGYTF. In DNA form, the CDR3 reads TGTGCCAGCAGGACCGGGGGCTATGGCTACACCTTC. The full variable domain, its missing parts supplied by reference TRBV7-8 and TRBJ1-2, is GAGVSQSPRYKVAKRGQDVALRCDPISGHVSLFWYQQALGQGPEFLTYFQNEAQLDKSGLPSDRFFAERPEGSVSTLKIQRTQQEDSAVYLCASRTGGYGYTFGSGTRLTVV.

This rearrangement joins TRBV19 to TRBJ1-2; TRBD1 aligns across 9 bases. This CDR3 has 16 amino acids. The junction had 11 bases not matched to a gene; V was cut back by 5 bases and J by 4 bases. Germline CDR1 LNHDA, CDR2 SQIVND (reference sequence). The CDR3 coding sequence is TGTGCCAGTAGTGCCCCAAGGACAGGGGCACTCTATGGCTACACCTTC. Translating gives CASSAPRTGALYGYTF.

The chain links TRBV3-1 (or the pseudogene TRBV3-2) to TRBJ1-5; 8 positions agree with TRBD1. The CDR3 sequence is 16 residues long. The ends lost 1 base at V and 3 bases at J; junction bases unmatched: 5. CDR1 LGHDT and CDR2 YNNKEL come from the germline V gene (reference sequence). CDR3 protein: CASSQGDRGSNQPQHF. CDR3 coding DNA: TGTGCCAGCAGCCAAGGCGACAGGGGATCCAATCAGCCCCAGCATTTT.

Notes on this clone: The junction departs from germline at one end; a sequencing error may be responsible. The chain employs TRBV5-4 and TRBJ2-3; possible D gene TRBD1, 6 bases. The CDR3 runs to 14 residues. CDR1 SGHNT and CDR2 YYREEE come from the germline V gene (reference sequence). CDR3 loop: CASGTGHSTDTQYF. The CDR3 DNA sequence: TGTGCCAGCGGGACGGGACACAGCACCGATACGCAGTATTTT.

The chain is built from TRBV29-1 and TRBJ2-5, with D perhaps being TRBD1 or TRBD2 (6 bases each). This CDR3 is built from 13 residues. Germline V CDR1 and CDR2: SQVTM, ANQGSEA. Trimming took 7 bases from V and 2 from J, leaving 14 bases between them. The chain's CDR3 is CSGGASPQETQYF. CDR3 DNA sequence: TGCAGCGGGGGGGCCTCACCTCAAGAGACCCAGTACTTC.

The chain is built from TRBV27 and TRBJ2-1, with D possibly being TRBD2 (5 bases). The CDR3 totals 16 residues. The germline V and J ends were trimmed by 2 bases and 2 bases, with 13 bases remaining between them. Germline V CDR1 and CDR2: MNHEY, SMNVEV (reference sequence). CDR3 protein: CASSLRAEAPYNEQFF. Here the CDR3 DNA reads TGTGCCAGCAGTTTAAGGGCGGAGGCCCCCTACAATGAGCAGTTCTTC.

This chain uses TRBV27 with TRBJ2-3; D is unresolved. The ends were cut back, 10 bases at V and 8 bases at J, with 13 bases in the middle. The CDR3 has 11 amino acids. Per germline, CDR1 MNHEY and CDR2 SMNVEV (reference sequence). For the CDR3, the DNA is TGTGCCACCGGAGAGGTGGGTACGCAGTATTTT. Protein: CATGEVGTQYF.

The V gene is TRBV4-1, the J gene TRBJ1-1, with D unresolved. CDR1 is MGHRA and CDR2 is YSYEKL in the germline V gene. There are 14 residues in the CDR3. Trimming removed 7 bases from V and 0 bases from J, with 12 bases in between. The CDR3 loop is CASTTRGLNTEAFF. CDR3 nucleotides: TGCGCCAGCACCACCCGGGGTTTGAACACTGAAGCTTTCTTT.

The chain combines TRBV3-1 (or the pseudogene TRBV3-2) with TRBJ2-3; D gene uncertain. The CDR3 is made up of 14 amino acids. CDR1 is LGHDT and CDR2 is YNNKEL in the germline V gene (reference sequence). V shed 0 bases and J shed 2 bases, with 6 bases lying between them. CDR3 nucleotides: TGTGCCAGCAGCCAAGAAGCGTACACAGATACGCAGTATTTT. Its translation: CASSQEAYTDTQYF.

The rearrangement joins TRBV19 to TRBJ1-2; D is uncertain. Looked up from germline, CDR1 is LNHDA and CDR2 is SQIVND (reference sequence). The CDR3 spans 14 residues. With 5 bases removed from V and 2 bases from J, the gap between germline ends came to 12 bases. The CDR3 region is CASSRQAGNYGYTF. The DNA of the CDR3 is TGTGCCAGTAGTCGTCAGGCCGGAAACTATGGCTACACCTTC. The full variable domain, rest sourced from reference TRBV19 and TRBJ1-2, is DGGITQSPKYLFRKEGQNVTLSCEQNLNHDAMYWYRQDPGQGLRLIYYSQIVNDFQKGDIAEGYSVSREKKESFPLTVTSAQKNPTAFYLCASSRQAGNYGYTFGSGTRLTVV.

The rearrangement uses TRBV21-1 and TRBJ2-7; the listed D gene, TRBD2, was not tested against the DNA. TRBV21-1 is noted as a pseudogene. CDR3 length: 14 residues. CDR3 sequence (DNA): TGTGCCAGCAGGCAAGCGGTAAACTCCTACGAGCAGTACTTC. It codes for CASRQAVNSYEQYF.